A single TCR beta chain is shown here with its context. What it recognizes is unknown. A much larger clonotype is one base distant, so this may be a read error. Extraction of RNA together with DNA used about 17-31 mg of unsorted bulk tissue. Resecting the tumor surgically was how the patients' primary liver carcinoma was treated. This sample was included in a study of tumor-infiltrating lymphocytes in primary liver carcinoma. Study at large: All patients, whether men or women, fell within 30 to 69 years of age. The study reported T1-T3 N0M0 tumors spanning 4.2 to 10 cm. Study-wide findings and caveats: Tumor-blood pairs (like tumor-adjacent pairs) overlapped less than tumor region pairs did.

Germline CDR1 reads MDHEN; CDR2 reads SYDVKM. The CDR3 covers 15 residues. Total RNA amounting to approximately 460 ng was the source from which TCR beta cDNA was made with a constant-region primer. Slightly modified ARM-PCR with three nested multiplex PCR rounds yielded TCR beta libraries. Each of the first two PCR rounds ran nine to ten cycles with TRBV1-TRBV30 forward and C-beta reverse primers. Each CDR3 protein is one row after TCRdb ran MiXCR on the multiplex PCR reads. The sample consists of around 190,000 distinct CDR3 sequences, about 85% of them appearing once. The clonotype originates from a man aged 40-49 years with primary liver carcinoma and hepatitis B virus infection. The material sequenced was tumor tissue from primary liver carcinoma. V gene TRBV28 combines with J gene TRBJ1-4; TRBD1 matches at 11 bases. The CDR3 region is CVSSRGTGGNEKLFF. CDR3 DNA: TGTGTCAGCAGTAGAGGGACAGGGGGTAATGAAAAACTGTTTTTT.